This TCR beta chain was recovered during a study of blood T cell repertoires in COVID-19. Study in general: Samples taken during acute and convalescent COVID-19 were collected in the United States, Italy and Spain. Sources were T cells, B-cell-depleted T cells, or PBMCs; the material itself was cDNA or gDNA.

TCRdb's copy holds only in-frame clones and misses some; the assay was immunoSEQ multiplex PCR. The table records roughly 170,000 clones, about 87% of them present only once. The CDR3 contains 15 residues. V dropped 6 bases and J dropped 1 base, with 12 bases sitting between them. In germline, CDR1 is LNHDA, CDR2 SQIVND (reference sequence). This chain joins TRBV19 and TRBJ2-2, with TRBD1 as a possible D gene (6 bases). Specimen: peripheral blood. The receptor was isolated from a woman between 65 and 79 years old with COVID-19, enrolled during active disease. CDR3 sequence reads: CASRPGQMNTGELFF. The CDR3 DNA follows: TGTGCCAGTAGACCCGGACAGATGAACACCGGGGAGCTGTTTTTT.